This TCR beta chain was profiled in a study of cytomegalovirus exposure and HLA in healthy donors. Whole-study findings and limits: The classifier was said to identify cytomegalovirus status with high specificity and sensitivity. While the bulk of TCR sequences proved rare, some public TCRs turned up in many donors.

In germline, CDR1 is SGHDN, CDR2 FVKESK. Trimming took 1 base from V and 5 from J, leaving 17 bases between them. CDR3 length: 16 amino acids. From the approximately 120-subject validation cohort, which was separate from the roughly 700-subject first cohort, the donors were drawn. Turning to this clone: Antigen unknown.

Only in-frame clones appear in the TCRdb table, and some are missing; sequencing was by immunoSEQ multiplex PCR. Of 78,000 or so clones listed, about 96% are singletons. The chain recombines TRBV14 with TRBJ1-1; D not resolved. The specimen was PBMCs. The receptor was derived from a man between 18 and 29 years old in good health and CMV-seropositive. This CDR3 is CASSQVDGSTPTEAFF. CDR3 DNA sequence: TGTGCCAGCAGCCAAGTTGATGGTTCGACACCAACTGAAGCTTTCTTT.